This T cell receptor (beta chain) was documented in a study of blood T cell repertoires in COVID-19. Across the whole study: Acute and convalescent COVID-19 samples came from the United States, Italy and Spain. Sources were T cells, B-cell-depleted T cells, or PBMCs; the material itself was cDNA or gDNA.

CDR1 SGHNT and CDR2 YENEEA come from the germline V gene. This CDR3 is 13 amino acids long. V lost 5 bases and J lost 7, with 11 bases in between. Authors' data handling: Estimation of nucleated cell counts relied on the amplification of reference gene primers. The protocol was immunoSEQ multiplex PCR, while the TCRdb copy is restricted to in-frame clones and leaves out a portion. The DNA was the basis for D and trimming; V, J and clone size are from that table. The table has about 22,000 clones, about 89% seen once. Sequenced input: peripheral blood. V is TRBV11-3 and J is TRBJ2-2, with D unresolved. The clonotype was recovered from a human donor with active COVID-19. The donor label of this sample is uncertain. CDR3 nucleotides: TGTGCCAGCAGCCCTCAGGCCGGCGGGGAGCTGTTTTTT. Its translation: CASSPQAGGELFF.